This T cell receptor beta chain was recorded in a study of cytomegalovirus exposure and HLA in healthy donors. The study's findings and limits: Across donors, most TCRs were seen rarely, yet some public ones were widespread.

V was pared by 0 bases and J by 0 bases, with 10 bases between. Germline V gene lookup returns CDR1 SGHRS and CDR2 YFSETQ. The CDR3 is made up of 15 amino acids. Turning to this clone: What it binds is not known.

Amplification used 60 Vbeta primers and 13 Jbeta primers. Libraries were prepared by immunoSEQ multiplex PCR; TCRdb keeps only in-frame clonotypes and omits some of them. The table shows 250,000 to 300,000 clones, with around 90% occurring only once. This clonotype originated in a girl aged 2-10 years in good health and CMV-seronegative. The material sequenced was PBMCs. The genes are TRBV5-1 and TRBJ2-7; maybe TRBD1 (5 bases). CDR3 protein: CASSLGADNSYEQYF. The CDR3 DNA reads TGCGCCAGCAGCTTGGGGGCGGACAACTCCTACGAGCAGTACTTC.